This TCR beta chain was captured by sequencing in a study of blood T cells in healthy people across ages. Findings of the study overall: Estimates drawn from one million T cells were deemed to understate diversity.

Deletions cut 5 bases from V and 3 bases from J, with 9 bases between. This CDR3 has 13 residues. Germline V gene lookup returns CDR1 MDHEN and CDR2 SYDVKM. This clonotype was counted between two and nine times. Its antigen is unknown. Roughly 10 milliliters of peripheral blood were drawn from each donor. Primers used in a second PCR of roughly 7 to 11 cycles were a sample-barcoded 5' primer and a J-beta primer mix. A single record per CDR3 protein comes from TCRdb applying MiXCR to the 5' RACE reads. The sample lists around 1,500,000 distinct CDR3 sequences, approximately 42% occurring once. The receptor was derived from a woman under 30 in good health. The V and J genes are TRBV28 and TRBJ2-3; D not certain. Sequences were obtained from blood. The CDR3 DNA sequence: TGTGCCAGCAGTGACTTAACTACAGATACGCAGTATTTT. Protein product: CASSDLTTDTQYF.